The 27 T cell receptor beta chains reported below all come from one sample, sequenced in a study of shared clonotypes between healthy human individuals. Naive CD8 isolation took CD45RO-negative cells positively selected for CCR7 and excluded terminally differentiated effector memory CD45RA+ cells. Measured with immunoSEQ multiplex PCR; TCRdb has only the in-frame clones, and not every one. The sample lists about 700,000 clones, about 91% occurring once. The source material was naive CD8+ T cells sorted from blood. The receptor source for this set is a man under 40 in good health.

The CDR3 DNA reads TGTGCCAGCAGTGTCGGGACCGGGGTCGGAGAGACCCAGTACTTC. This gives the protein CASSVGTGVGETQYF. This chain uses TRBV25-1 with TRBJ2-5, with D perhaps given as TRBD1 or TRBD2 (5 bases each). This CDR3 has 15 amino acids. V lost 4 bases and J lost 4, with 16 bases in between. Germline values: CDR1 MGHDK, CDR2 SYGVNS.

The chain couples TRBV18 to TRBJ2-1; D may be TRBD1 or TRBD2 (7 bases each). Germline lookup yields CDR1 KGHSH and CDR2 LQKENI. The CDR3 has 15 residues. V lost 6 bases and J 5 bases, leaving 17 bases between the germline ends. Here the CDR3 DNA reads TGTGCCAGCTCCCTGGCAGGGGGACTAAACAATGAGCAGTTCTTC. As protein: CASSLAGGLNNEQFF. Full variable domain (missing parts from reference TRBV18 and TRBJ2-1): NAGVMQNPRHLVRRRGQEARLRCSPMKGHSHVYWYRQLPEEGLKFMVYLQKENIIDESGMPKERFSAEFPKEGPSILRIQQVVRGDSAAYFCASSLAGGLNNEQFFGPGTRLTVL.

The chain couples TRBV27 to TRBJ2-7; D is uncertain. There are 14 residues in the CDR3. The germline V gene encodes CDR1 MNHEY and CDR2 SMNVEV (reference sequence). V was pared by 5 bases and J by 3 bases, with 14 bases between. The CDR3 DNA reads TGTGCCAGCAGTCCGATTGAATCGGTCTACGAGCAGTACTTC. Protein sequence: CASSPIESVYEQYF.

The chain carries TRBV7-9 and TRBJ2-4, with TRBD1 identical over 8 bases. After removal of 10 bases from V and 0 bases from J, the junction contained 11 bases not matched to a gene. Germline CDR1 is SEHNR and CDR2 is FQNEAQ (reference sequence). The CDR3 length is 16 residues. The CDR3 DNA reads as TGTGCCACGGGGACAGGAGACATTTTAGCCAAAAACATTCAGTACTTC. Protein sequence: CATGTGDILAKNIQYF.

The V gene is TRBV7-6, the J gene TRBJ1-5, with TRBD1 matching 10 bases. Germline CDR1 and CDR2: SGHVS and FNYEAQ. Trimming at V came to 5 bases and at J to 0 bases, leaving 10 bases not matched to a gene. The CDR3 spans 18 residues. Here the CDR3 reads CASSPAGQGEISNQPQHF. CDR3 DNA sequence: TGTGCCAGCAGCCCTGCCGGACAGGGGGAGATTAGCAATCAGCCCCAGCATTTT.

The chain carries TRBV9 and TRBJ2-1, with 14 nucleotides matching TRBD2. CDR1 SGDLS and CDR2 YYNGEE come from the germline V gene. Trimming cost V 3 bases and J 9 bases; bases outside gene matches: 8. The CDR3 spans 16 residues. The CDR3 bases are TGTGCCAGCAGCGCCCCCTCGGGACTAGCGGGAGTTGAGCAGTTCTTC. It translates to CASSAPSGLAGVEQFF.

This chain uses TRBV7-9 with TRBJ2-7, with 8 bases matching TRBD1. V lost 3 bases to trimming and J lost 2 bases; unmatched junction nucleotides: 6. The CDR3 is made up of 15 amino acids. Germline V gene sequence: CDR1 SEHNR, CDR2 FQNEAQ (reference sequence). The CDR3 DNA is TGTGCCAGCAGCTTGGGACAGGACTTTACCTACGAGCAGTACTTC. It translates to CASSLGQDFTYEQYF.

V gene TRBV27 combines with J gene TRBJ2-1; unclear D gene. CDR1 and CDR2 from the germline V gene are MNHEY and SMNVEV (reference sequence). This CDR3 region has 14 residues. V shed 7 bases and J shed 2 bases, with 12 bases lying between them. CDR3 loop: CASTIGGTYNEQFF. As DNA, the CDR3 is TGTGCCAGCACCATTGGCGGCACCTACAATGAGCAGTTCTTC.

The chain has TRBV28 and TRBJ1-5; TRBD1 is a possible D gene (5 bases). CDR3 length: 14 residues. V was cut by 2 bases and J by 7 bases, with 12 bases left in between. CDR1 and CDR2 from the germline V gene are MDHEN and SYDVKM. The DNA for the CDR3 is TGTGCCAGCAGTTTAAGGTCAGGGTCCCAGCCCCAGCATTTT. It is translated as CASSLRSGSQPQHF.

J is TRBJ2-2 and V is TRBV5-6; 7 bases are a match to TRBD2. The V gene end was trimmed by 3 bases and the J gene end by 5 bases; junction bases not matched to a gene: 7. Germline CDR1 reads SGHDT; CDR2 reads YYEEEE. The CDR3 covers 15 residues. CDR3 nucleotides: TGTGCCAGCAGCTCTGAGGGGAGGGGAACCGGGGAGCTGTTTTTT. It translates to CASSSEGRGTGELFF.

This sequence joins TRBV30 and TRBJ2-7; 7 nucleotides match TRBD2. The CDR3 runs 15 residues. In germline, CDR1 is GTSNPN, CDR2 SVGIG (reference sequence). V lost 1 base, J lost 1 base, and 7 bases stayed unmatched. CDR3 amino acids: CAWSAPRDYSYEQYF. Here the CDR3 DNA reads TGTGCCTGGAGTGCACCCCGGGACTATTCCTACGAGCAGTACTTC.

This clone was observed once. The J gene is TRBJ2-6, the V gene TRBV30; D gene uncertain. The CDR3 extends over 16 amino acids. In germline, CDR1 is GTSNPN, CDR2 SVGIG (reference sequence). Trimming took off 2 bases at V and 0 bases at J, with 11 bases between the two ends. The CDR3 is CAWSNFVASGANVLTF. The DNA for the CDR3 is TGTGCCTGGAGTAATTTCGTGGCCTCTGGGGCCAACGTCCTGACTTTC.

The CDR3 coding sequence is TGTGCCAGCAGCTTCCTAGGGACCGATCATAACTATGGCTACACCTTC. Translating it yields CASSFLGTDHNYGYTF. The chain joins TRBV7-2 to TRBJ1-2, with D perhaps matching TRBD1 (5 bases). Germline assignment: CDR1 SGHTA and CDR2 FQGNSA. V was trimmed by 3 bases and J by 1 base, leaving 15 bases between them. This CDR3 is 16 amino acids long.

The chain has TRBV9 and TRBJ2-1; 11 nucleotides line up with TRBD2. V lost 4 bases to trimming and J lost 2 bases; unmatched junction nucleotides: 2. The germline gives CDR1 SGDLS, CDR2 YYNGEE. The CDR3 totals 15 residues. The CDR3 is CASSLAGGAYNEQFF. In nucleotides, the CDR3 is TGTGCCAGCAGCTTAGCGGGAGGGGCCTACAATGAGCAGTTCTTC.

The J gene is TRBJ2-7, the V gene TRBV27; possibly TRBD2 for D (6 bases). There are 14 residues in the CDR3. Trimming shortened V by 3 bases and J by 7 bases, and 16 bases separated the two germline ends. Looked up from germline, CDR1 is MNHEY and CDR2 is SMNVEV (reference sequence). In DNA, the CDR3 is TGTGCCAGCAGTTTTGGAGGGACCCATGGGGAGCAGTACTTC. This translates into CASSFGGTHGEQYF.

As DNA, the CDR3 is TGTGCCAGTAGCCGACTAGCGAGTACCTACAATGAGCAGTTCTTC. It specifies CASSRLASTYNEQFF. J is TRBJ2-1 and V is TRBV19, with 8 nucleotides matching TRBD2. Losses at the gene ends were 6 bases for V and 2 bases for J; bases not matched to a gene: 6. The CDR3 has 15 residues. Germline CDR1 and CDR2: LNHDA and SQIVND (reference sequence).

The chain couples TRBV7-9 to TRBJ2-2; 13 nucleotides line up with TRBD2. In germline, CDR1 is SEHNR, CDR2 FQNEAQ (reference sequence). V was pared by 1 base and J by 0 bases, with 2 bases of the junction left unmatched. The CDR3 runs 18 residues. The CDR3 coding sequence is TGTGCCAGCAGCTTAGGGGGACTAGCGGGATCGAACACCGGGGAGCTGTTTTTT. The encoded protein is CASSLGGLAGSNTGELFF.

This chain uses TRBV6-1 with TRBJ2-7; perhaps TRBD2 as D (5 bases). The CDR3 has 15 amino acids. The germline CDR1 and CDR2 sequences are MNHNS and SASEGT. Trimming cost V 6 bases and J 2 bases, with 17 bases left between them. The CDR3 protein is CASRGAIGKAYEQYF. CDR3 nucleotides: TGTGCCAGCAGGGGAGCAATAGGGAAGGCCTACGAGCAGTACTTC.

The chain carries TRBV11-2 and TRBJ1-5, with a weak D call TRBD1 (5 bases). CDR3 size: 16 residues. CDR1 is SGHAT and CDR2 is FQNNGV in the germline V gene. V lost 6 bases and J lost 0, with 15 bases in between. CDR3 sequence: CASSLGGSYSNQPQHF. The CDR3 DNA reads TGTGCCAGCAGTCTCGGGGGGAGTTATAGCAATCAGCCCCAGCATTTT. Combining the CDR3 with reference TRBV11-2 and TRBJ1-5 gives the whole variable domain EAGVAQSPRYKIIEKRQSVAFWCNPISGHATLYWYQQILGQGPKLLIQFQNNGVVDDSQLPKDRFSAERLKGVDSTLKIQPAKLEDSAVYLCASSLGGSYSNQPQHFGDGTRLSIL.

V gene TRBV7-9 combines with J gene TRBJ2-3; D might be TRBD1 (6 bases). Germline CDR1 reads SEHNR; CDR2 reads FQNEAQ (reference sequence). The CDR3 loop spans 15 amino acids. The V gene lost 2 bases and the J gene lost 0 bases, with 9 bases spanning the gap. The CDR3 DNA follows: TGTGCCAGCAGCTTACCAGGGGTTAGCACAGATACGCAGTATTTT. It specifies CASSLPGVSTDTQYF. Drawing the rest from reference TRBV7-9 and TRBJ2-3, the complete variable domain is DTGVSQNPRHKITKRGQNVTFRCDPISEHNRLYWYRQTLGQGPEFLTYFQNEAQLEKSRLLSDRFSAERPKGSFSTLEIQRTEQGDSAMYLCASSLPGVSTDTQYFGPGTRLTVL.

This chain connects TRBV4-1 to TRBJ2-7; D ambiguous. The CDR3 has 16 residues. The V end lost 0 bases, the J end lost 2 bases, and 14 bases lay between the germline ends. Germline V gene sequence: CDR1 MGHRA, CDR2 YSYEKL. CDR3 coding DNA: TGCGCCAGCAGCCAAGAAGTTGGAGCGCCCACCTACGAGCAGTACTTC. Amino acids: CASSQEVGAPTYEQYF.

The chain uses TRBV7-8 and TRBJ2-1; 8 bases map to TRBD2. CDR1 is SGHVS, CDR2 FQNEAQ, per germline. With 2 bases clipped from V and 4 bases from J, the junction kept 10 bases outside the gene matches. The CDR3 has 17 amino acids. As DNA, the CDR3 is TGTGCCAGCAGCTTACAGACCGGGGGGGAAAGATACAATGAGCAGTTCTTC. This codes for CASSLQTGGERYNEQFF. Full variable domain (remainder filled in from reference TRBV7-8 and TRBJ2-1): GAGVSQSPRYKVAKRGQDVALRCDPISGHVSLFWYQQALGQGPEFLTYFQNEAQLDKSGLPSDRFFAERPEGSVSTLKIQRTQQEDSAVYLCASSLQTGGERYNEQFFGPGTRLTVL.

This chain joins TRBV7-6 and TRBJ2-7; 8 nucleotides agree with TRBD1. Germline CDR1 and CDR2: SGHVS and FNYEAQ. The CDR3 extends over 15 amino acids. With 3 bases clipped from V and 6 bases from J, the junction kept 10 bases outside the gene matches. The CDR3 is CASSFGQGVSVEQYF. CDR3 sequence (DNA): TGTGCCAGCAGCTTTGGACAGGGAGTGTCCGTCGAGCAGTACTTC.

This chain connects TRBV27 to TRBJ2-1; 12 bases match TRBD1. This CDR3 spans 17 amino acids. V lost 3 bases and J lost 10; bases outside the gene matches: 13. The germline V gene encodes CDR1 MNHEY and CDR2 SMNVEV (reference sequence). Here the CDR3 reads CASSFLRGQGAPGEQFF. CDR3 nucleotide sequence: TGTGCCAGCAGTTTCCTCCGGGGACAGGGGGCACCCGGGGAGCAGTTCTTC.

The V call is TRBV28, the J call TRBJ2-3; maybe TRBD1 (6 bases). The V end lost 3 bases, the J end lost 4 bases, and 17 bases lay between the germline ends. This CDR3 is built from 16 residues. From germline, CDR1 is MDHEN and CDR2 SYDVKM. The CDR3 loop is CASSLRQVAYADTQYF. CDR3 DNA sequence: TGTGCCAGCAGTTTGCGACAGGTAGCTTATGCAGATACGCAGTATTTT.

The count of this clone is one. The chain couples TRBV2 to TRBJ2-1, with 10 bases fitting TRBD1. J gave up 7 bases and V 3 bases, and 9 bases lay outside the gene matches. Germline assignment: CDR1 SNHLY and CDR2 FYNNEI. The CDR3 totals 16 residues. Written as DNA, the CDR3 is TGTGCCAGCAGTGATTTTCTGGGACAGGGGATAAATGAGCAGTTCTTC. It yields the protein CASSDFLGQGINEQFF.

J is TRBJ2-3 and V is TRBV7-6; 10 nucleotides agree with TRBD2. With 2 bases clipped from V and 2 bases from J, the junction kept 7 bases outside the gene matches. The germline gives CDR1 SGHVS, CDR2 FNYEAQ. The CDR3 runs 17 residues. CDR3 sequence: CASSLPLAGATTDTQYF. In DNA form, the CDR3 reads TGTGCCAGCAGCTTACCCCTAGCGGGAGCCACCACAGATACGCAGTATTTT.